This TCR beta chain came from a study of blood T cell repertoires in COVID-19 (dated by TCRdb to 2019 to 2021). Turning to the overall study: Samples from collaborators originated in the United States, Italy and Spain and spanned both the acute and convalescent phases of COVID-19. Sample metadata almost always included a de-identified subject ID, COVID-19 status, age in years and sex. A freely available public database, intended as a resource for researchers studying the immune response to SARS-CoV-2, is where the repertoires were released. The prospective study material was composed of cDNA or gDNA derived from T cells, B-cell-depleted T cells, or PBMCs. Where HLA class I and class II types were available, the types were taken from metadata supplied by the sample provider, not from assay-based typing. The dataset comprised deeply sampled blood TCRbeta repertoires from subjects exposed to, actively infected with, or recovered from COVID-19. The samples were drawn from two sources: the first 160 participants of the ongoing ImmuneRACE study, and fewer than 1,500 subjects contributed by 6 global collaborators. Broader findings and caveats from the paper: Clinical and demographic metadata were provided uncurated, with the amount varying by source and participant.

V loses 1 base, J loses 3 bases, and the germline ends lie 8 bases apart. CDR1 and CDR2 are read off the germline V gene as KGHDR and SFDVKD. The CDR3, cysteine through phenylalanine, is 15 amino acids long. The sequence is cut down to CDR3 DNA, 45 bases in frame from base 1. Worth noting for this clone: It lacks a known antigen. No per-base quality is available; no much larger clone lies one base away.

The immunoSEQ Assay, a bias-controlled multiplex PCR, was used to amplify TCRbeta CDR3 regions from genomic DNA. In the paper's pipeline: The number of nucleated cells in each sample was estimated from the amplification of reference gene primers within the assay. To quantify the absolute abundance of each unique TCRbeta CDR3 rearrangement, sequence reads were collapsed and filtered. For each sample, productive Simpson clonality was calculated as the square root of Simpson's diversity index across productive rearrangements. Drawn from immuneACCESS, this table holds only the in-frame rearrangements with V and J called that TCRdb kept. Clones are partly lost; checked studies trace under half to an unresolved V gene and leave the rest unexplained. That table is the source of V, J and clone size, and D and trimming were worked out from the DNA. The sample includes tens of thousands of clones, with around 86% observed a single time. Of the sample, 25% to 30% is held by the ten largest clones.

Collaborating institutions collected whole blood in K2EDTA tubes following their own protocols. For TCRbeta analysis, collaborators shipped samples in one of three forms: frozen whole blood, isolated PBMCs, or DNA extracted from either of those sample types. The TCR sequence derives from a human donor in a cohort sampled during active COVID-19. Sequenced: peripheral blood. The V and J segments used are TRBV24-1 and TRBJ2-2; 5 matching bases give a weak D call of TRBD2. The CDR3 loop reads CATSDFSGDTGELFF. The DNA is TGTGCCACCAGTGATTTCTCCGGGGACACCGGGGAGCTGTTTTTT.